What follows is one T cell receptor beta chain and its context. Its antigen remains unidentified. The sample comes from a study of cytomegalovirus exposure and HLA in healthy donors. Study conclusions and caveats: Researchers reportedly found TCR beta sequences accurately predicted most subjects' HLA-A and HLA-B alleles.

In germline, CDR1 is SGHAT, CDR2 FQNNGV. The CDR3 loop spans 18 amino acids. Trimming shortened V by 5 bases and J by 4 bases, and 23 bases separated the two germline ends. With 60 Vbeta and 13 Jbeta primers, the PCR was carried out. Libraries were prepared by immunoSEQ multiplex PCR; TCRdb keeps only in-frame clonotypes and omits some of them. The repertoire has roughly 180,000 clones, 70% to 90% of them found once; the top ten carry just over 2%. What was sequenced was PBMCs. This sequence joins TRBV11-2 and TRBJ1-4, with TRBD1 as a possible D gene (6 bases). The TCR originated in a woman under 30 in good health and CMV-seropositive. CDR3 sequence (DNA): TGTGCCAGCAGCAGGAACGGGGGGACGACAGGAGTTAATGAAAAACTGTTTTTT. Amino acid sequence: CASSRNGGTTGVNEKLFF.